This T cell receptor beta chain was identified during a study of beta chain features in type 1 diabetes. V gave up 7 bases and J gave up 8 bases; unmatched junction bases: 2. This CDR3 region has 11 residues. CDR1 MDHEN and CDR2 SYDVKM come from the germline V gene. This clone was observed many times. Its target is unknown. Expressed TCRB transcripts were sequenced because the isolated RNA had all been reverse transcribed beforehand. This table comes from immunoSEQ multiplex PCR, and its TCRdb copy is limited to in-frame clones, with some not included. This table holds 110,000 to 150,000 clones, 9% to 9.5% found once. Study-level results: VDJ junctions sequenced from type 1 diabetes patients showed fewer insertions and more deletions.

The gene calls are TRBV28 and TRBJ2-3, with 8 bases matching TRBD2. Sequencing was done on a sample of central memory CD4+ T cells from blood. This clonotype originated in a man between 18 and 29 years old in good health. This chain's CDR3 is CASTRGGTQYF. DNA of the CDR3: TGTGCCAGCACCCGGGGGGGTACGCAGTATTTT.